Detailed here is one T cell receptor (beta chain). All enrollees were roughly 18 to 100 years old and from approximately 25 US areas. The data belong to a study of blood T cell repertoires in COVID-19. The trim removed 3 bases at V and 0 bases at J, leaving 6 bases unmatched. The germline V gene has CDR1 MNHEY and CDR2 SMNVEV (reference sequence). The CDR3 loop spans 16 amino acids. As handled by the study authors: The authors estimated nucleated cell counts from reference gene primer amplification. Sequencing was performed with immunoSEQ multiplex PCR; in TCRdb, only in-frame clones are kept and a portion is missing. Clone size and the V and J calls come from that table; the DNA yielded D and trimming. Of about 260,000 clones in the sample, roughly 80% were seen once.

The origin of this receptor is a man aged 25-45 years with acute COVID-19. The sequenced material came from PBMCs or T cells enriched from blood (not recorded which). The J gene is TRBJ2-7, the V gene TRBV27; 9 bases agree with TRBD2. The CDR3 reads CASSLRGGTNSYEQYV. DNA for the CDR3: TGTGCCAGCAGTTTGCGGGGGGGTACGAACTCCTACGAGCAGTACGTC.